A selection of T cell receptor beta chains follows, all from one sample in a study of spatial heterogeneity in lung cancer. TCRdb redid the calling of the 5' RACE reads with MiXCR, one entry per CDR3 protein. The sample carries some 54,000 distinct CDR3 sequences, under 8% recorded once. The specimen was PBMCs, collected at follow-up. The receptors stem from a female donor with early-stage non-small cell lung cancer. Each CDR3 is given with its conserved first and last residue. Fields, in order: D gene, J gene, V gene, clone size, CDR3 protein, CDR3 DNA. A D gene is named only where the DNA matches it firmly. Clone size is stated in some rows and not others, as once, few, many or a class when expanded.

d_call: -; j_call: TRBJ2-7; v_call: TRBV6-5; clone_size: few; cdr3_aa: CASSYPRGNSYEQYF; cdr3_nt: TGTGCCAGCAGTTACCCCCGGGGTAACTCCTACGAGCAGTACTTC
d_call: TRBD2; j_call: TRBJ2-7; v_call: TRBV20-1; clone_size: -; cdr3_aa: CSARANRAGTYEQYF; cdr3_nt: TGCAGTGCTAGAGCCAATAGAGCGGGGACCTACGAGCAGTACTTC
d_call: -; j_call: TRBJ1-5; v_call: TRBV12-3/TRBV12-4; clone_size: -; cdr3_aa: CASSFGMSQPQHF; cdr3_nt: TGTGCCAGCAGTTTCGGTATGAGTCAGCCCCAGCATTTT
d_call: TRBD2; j_call: TRBJ2-1; v_call: TRBV5-1; clone_size: many; cdr3_aa: CASSLWSSGEQFF; cdr3_nt: TGCGCCAGCAGCTTGTGGTCTAGCGGTGAGCAGTTCTTC
d_call: -; j_call: TRBJ2-2; v_call: TRBV12-3/TRBV12-4; clone_size: many; cdr3_aa: CASRVASMNTGELFF; cdr3_nt: TGTGCCAGCAGGGTGGCCTCCATGAACACCGGGGAGCTGTTTTTT
d_call: TRBD2; j_call: TRBJ2-7; v_call: TRBV6-2/TRBV6-3; clone_size: few; cdr3_aa: CASSPRGDEQYF; cdr3_nt: TGTGCCAGCAGTCCCCGGGGGGACGAGCAGTACTTC
d_call: -; j_call: TRBJ2-7; v_call: TRBV24-1; clone_size: medium-sized; cdr3_aa: CATSATGPNYEQYF; cdr3_nt: TGTGCCACCAGTGCCACCGGGCCAAACTACGAGCAGTACTTC
d_call: -; j_call: TRBJ1-2; v_call: TRBV4-3; clone_size: few; cdr3_aa: CASSHPSGGSQNYGYTF; cdr3_nt: TGCGCCAGCAGCCATCCATCGGGGGGTTCCCAAAACTATGGCTACACCTTC
d_call: -; j_call: TRBJ1-2; v_call: TRBV5-1; clone_size: many; cdr3_aa: CASAVGVGGYTF; cdr3_nt: TGCGCCAGCGCGGTAGGGGTTGGCGGCTACACCTTC
d_call: -; j_call: TRBJ1-2; v_call: TRBV5-1; clone_size: few; cdr3_aa: CASSLEGSYGYTF; cdr3_nt: TGCGCCAGCAGCTTGGAGGGTAGCTATGGCTACACCTTC
d_call: -; j_call: TRBJ2-1; v_call: TRBV5-6; clone_size: -; cdr3_aa: CASSGDRGRGSYNEQFF; cdr3_nt: TGTGCCAGCAGCGGAGACCGGGGGCGGGGATCCTACAATGAGCAGTTCTTC
d_call: TRBD2; j_call: TRBJ2-1; v_call: TRBV5-1; clone_size: many; cdr3_aa: CASSLVIAGNNEQFF; cdr3_nt: TGCGCCAGCAGCTTGGTAATAGCGGGGAACAATGAGCAGTTCTTC
d_call: TRBD1; j_call: TRBJ2-5; v_call: TRBV6-1; clone_size: many; cdr3_aa: CASRKAGTAQETQYF; cdr3_nt: TGTGCCAGCAGGAAGGCCGGGACAGCACAAGAGACCCAGTACTTC
d_call: TRBD1; j_call: TRBJ2-2; v_call: TRBV18; clone_size: few; cdr3_aa: CASTRGQQRNTGELFF; cdr3_nt: TGTGCCAGCACCAGGGGACAGCAGAGGAACACCGGGGAGCTGTTTTTT
d_call: -; j_call: TRBJ1-1; v_call: TRBV20-1; clone_size: many; cdr3_aa: CSAPFHVEAFF; cdr3_nt: TGCAGTGCTCCATTTCATGTAGAAGCTTTCTTT
d_call: -; j_call: TRBJ1-5; v_call: TRBV2; clone_size: once; cdr3_aa: CASKGEGWGNQPQHF; cdr3_nt: TGTGCCAGCAAGGGGGAGGGATGGGGCAATCAGCCCCAGCATTTT
d_call: TRBD1; j_call: TRBJ2-3; v_call: TRBV7-2; clone_size: many; cdr3_aa: CASSLGPGQGSQDTQYF; cdr3_nt: TGTGCCAGCAGCTTAGGGCCGGGACAGGGGTCGCAAGATACGCAGTATTTT
d_call: TRBD1; j_call: TRBJ2-3; v_call: TRBV5-1; clone_size: many; cdr3_aa: CASSTLTGVDTQYF; cdr3_nt: TGCGCCAGCAGCACCCTGACAGGGGTAGATACGCAGTATTTT
d_call: TRBD1; j_call: TRBJ2-7; v_call: TRBV6-6; clone_size: many; cdr3_aa: CASSLQTGGPYEQYF; cdr3_nt: TGTGCCAGCAGTTTGCAGACAGGGGGTCCCTACGAGCAGTACTTC
d_call: -; j_call: TRBJ1-1; v_call: TRBV15; clone_size: many; cdr3_aa: CATTTRATNTEAFF; cdr3_nt: TGTGCCACCACTACCCGGGCCACGAACACTGAAGCTTTCTTT
d_call: -; j_call: TRBJ2-7; v_call: TRBV4-3; clone_size: -; cdr3_aa: CASSQDRFVGQGGDEQYF; cdr3_nt: TGCGCCAGCAGCCAAGATAGGTTCGTAGGGCAGGGGGGCGACGAGCAGTACTTC
d_call: -; j_call: TRBJ2-7; v_call: TRBV5-5; clone_size: many; cdr3_aa: CASSLESLAIYEQYF; cdr3_nt: TGTGCCAGCAGCTTGGAGAGCCTAGCCATCTACGAGCAGTACTTC
d_call: -; j_call: TRBJ1-2; v_call: TRBV6-5; clone_size: few; cdr3_aa: CASSYKGGDYNYGYTF; cdr3_nt: TGTGCCAGCAGTTACAAGGGGGGAGACTATAACTATGGCTACACCTTC
d_call: TRBD2; j_call: TRBJ2-7; v_call: TRBV6-2/TRBV6-3; clone_size: many; cdr3_aa: CASSSGTSGGRSYEQYF; cdr3_nt: TGTGCCAGCAGCTCCGGGACTAGCGGGGGGCGCTCCTACGAGCAGTACTTC
d_call: TRBD2; j_call: TRBJ2-5; v_call: TRBV7-2; clone_size: many; cdr3_aa: CASSSNSGGKTQYF; cdr3_nt: TGTGCCAGCAGCTCCAATAGCGGGGGCAAGACCCAGTACTTC
d_call: -; j_call: TRBJ2-2; v_call: TRBV6-5; clone_size: -; cdr3_aa: CASRDTTNTGELFF; cdr3_nt: TGTGCCAGCAGGGACACGACGAACACCGGGGAGCTGTTTTTT
d_call: TRBD1; j_call: TRBJ2-5; v_call: TRBV6-2/TRBV6-3; clone_size: -; cdr3_aa: CASSLAGTGGRETQYF; cdr3_nt: TGTGCCAGCAGTCTCGCCGGGACAGGGGGCCGAGAGACCCAGTACTTC
d_call: -; j_call: TRBJ1-2; v_call: TRBV5-1; clone_size: few; cdr3_aa: CASSEPPNYGYTF; cdr3_nt: TGCGCCAGCAGCGAGCCTCCTAACTATGGCTACACCTTC
d_call: TRBD2; j_call: TRBJ2-3; v_call: TRBV7-9; clone_size: many; cdr3_aa: CASRTVAGVTDTQYF; cdr3_nt: TGTGCCAGCAGGACTGTAGCGGGGGTCACAGATACGCAGTATTTT
d_call: -; j_call: TRBJ2-3; v_call: TRBV10-3; clone_size: many; cdr3_aa: CAIRGTIQSTDTQYF; cdr3_nt: TGTGCCATCAGGGGGACAATCCAAAGCACAGATACGCAGTATTTT
d_call: -; j_call: TRBJ2-5; v_call: TRBV19; clone_size: few; cdr3_aa: CASSRGETQYF; cdr3_nt: TGTGCCAGTAGTCGGGGAGAGACCCAGTACTTC
d_call: TRBD1; j_call: TRBJ2-6; v_call: TRBV5-4; clone_size: -; cdr3_aa: CASSLEGQGVSGANVLTF; cdr3_nt: TGTGCCAGCAGCTTAGAGGGACAGGGAGTCTCTGGGGCCAACGTCCTGACTTTC
d_call: -; j_call: TRBJ2-5; v_call: TRBV5-1; clone_size: few; cdr3_aa: CASSFSSGPSETQYF; cdr3_nt: TGCGCCAGCAGCTTTAGCTCGGGACCATCAGAGACCCAGTACTTC
d_call: -; j_call: TRBJ2-7; v_call: TRBV5-1; clone_size: many; cdr3_aa: CASSLPAGGGNYEQYF; cdr3_nt: TGCGCCAGCAGCTTACCTGCAGGGGGAGGCAACTACGAGCAGTACTTC
d_call: -; j_call: TRBJ2-3; v_call: TRBV24-1; clone_size: few; cdr3_aa: CATSDPGTHTDTQYF; cdr3_nt: TGTGCCACCAGTGATCCCGGGACCCACACAGATACGCAGTATTTT
d_call: -; j_call: TRBJ1-5; v_call: TRBV9; clone_size: -; cdr3_aa: CASSVAAGNQPQHF; cdr3_nt: TGTGCCAGCAGCGTAGCGGCAGGGAATCAGCCCCAGCATTTT
d_call: -; j_call: TRBJ1-6; v_call: TRBV7-3; clone_size: many; cdr3_aa: CASSAGQSNSPLHF; cdr3_nt: TGTGCCAGCAGTGCGGGACAATCTAATTCACCCCTCCACTTT
d_call: TRBD2; j_call: TRBJ2-3; v_call: TRBV7-2; clone_size: many; cdr3_aa: CASSLLVGPSGGADTQYF; cdr3_nt: TGTGCCAGCAGCTTACTAGTAGGCCCCAGCGGGGGGGCGGATACGCAGTATTTT
d_call: -; j_call: TRBJ2-1; v_call: TRBV7-9; clone_size: few; cdr3_aa: CASSLEGRSSNEQFF; cdr3_nt: TGTGCCAGCAGCTTAGAAGGACGGTCCTCCAATGAGCAGTTCTTC
d_call: -; j_call: TRBJ1-4; v_call: TRBV20-1; clone_size: many; cdr3_aa: CSAIGPATNEKLFF; cdr3_nt: TGCAGTGCTATAGGGCCCGCAACTAATGAAAAACTGTTTTTT
d_call: TRBD2; j_call: TRBJ2-1; v_call: TRBV6-6; clone_size: many; cdr3_aa: CASSYLISSGMYNEQFF; cdr3_nt: TGTGCCAGCAGTTACCTAATTTCTAGCGGTATGTACAATGAGCAGTTCTTC
d_call: TRBD1; j_call: TRBJ2-7; v_call: TRBV6-6; clone_size: many; cdr3_aa: CASRKTGTYEQYF; cdr3_nt: TGTGCCAGCAGAAAGACAGGGACCTACGAGCAGTACTTC